These 29 T cell receptor beta chains share one sample of origin, sequenced in a study of cytomegalovirus exposure and HLA in healthy donors. Primers: 60 Vbeta forward and 13 Jbeta reverse. Sequencing was performed with immunoSEQ multiplex PCR; in TCRdb, only in-frame clones are kept and a portion is missing. Here the sample spans approximately 110,000 clones, roughly 80% being singletons. Material: PBMCs. Source of these receptors: a man aged 30 to 39 in good health and CMV-seropositive.

This chain connects TRBV5-1 to TRBJ2-2; possible D gene TRBD1, 6 bases. The CDR3 length is 15 residues. The germline V gene has CDR1 SGHRS and CDR2 YFSETQ. The germline V and J ends were trimmed by 2 bases and 0 bases, with 8 bases remaining between them. Written as DNA, the CDR3 is TGCGCCAGCAGCTTCGGACAGACGAACACCGGGGAGCTGTTTTTT. It encodes CASSFGQTNTGELFF.

The chain carries TRBV7-2 and TRBJ1-2; 8 bases map to TRBD1. Germline V CDR1 and CDR2: SGHTA, FQGNSA. Trimming at V came to 2 bases and at J to 6 bases, leaving 5 bases not matched to a gene. The CDR3 loop spans 14 amino acids. DNA for the CDR3: TGTGCCAGCAGCTTATCACAGGGACAGGATGGCTACACCTTC. Translating gives CASSLSQGQDGYTF.

The rearrangement links TRBV4-1 to TRBJ2-5, with a possible D match to TRBD2 (6 bases). The germline V gene has CDR1 MGHRA and CDR2 YSYEKL. Trimming shortened V by 3 bases and J by 5 bases, and 19 bases separated the two germline ends. This CDR3 is built from 16 residues. CDR3 sequence reads: CASSHGTGVPEETQYF. CDR3 DNA sequence: TGCGCCAGCAGCCATGGTACGGGGGTCCCTGAGGAGACCCAGTACTTC.

This rearrangement joins TRBV5-5 to TRBJ1-5; D gene ambiguous. The CDR3 loop spans 15 amino acids. The germline V gene has CDR1 SGHKS and CDR2 YYEKEE (reference sequence). V lost 5 bases, J lost 0 bases, and 12 bases lay in between. The CDR3 nucleotides read TGTGCCAGCAGAGAGGACGGGAATAGCAATCAGCCCCAGCATTTT. Translation: CASREDGNSNQPQHF. Full variable domain (remainder filled in from reference TRBV5-5 and TRBJ1-5): DAGVTQSPTHLIKTRGQQVTLRCSPISGHKSVSWYQQVLGQGPQFIFQYYEKEERGRGNFPDRFSARQFPNYSSELNVNALLLGDSALYLCASREDGNSNQPQHFGDGTRLSIL.

In this sample, this clone turned up a few times. This chain uses TRBV11-2 with TRBJ1-3; 7 bases are a match to TRBD1. Losses at the gene ends were 4 bases for V and 1 base for J; bases not matched to a gene: 7. Germline V gene lookup returns CDR1 SGHAT and CDR2 FQNNGV. The CDR3 is 16 amino acids. CDR3 DNA: TGTGCCAGCAGCTCACGGACAGGCAGGTCTGGAAACACCATATATTTT. Encoded protein: CASSSRTGRSGNTIYF.

This clone was detected only a few times. V is TRBV6-5 and J is TRBJ2-1; 12 bases are a match to TRBD2. The V segment lost 6 bases and the J segment 6 bases; nucleotides outside the gene matches: 6. This CDR3 comprises 15 residues. Germline lookup yields CDR1 MNHEY and CDR2 SVGAGI. This chain's CDR3 is CASSLGLAGSNEQFF. The CDR3 DNA reads as TGTGCCAGCAGCCTCGGACTAGCGGGGTCCAATGAGCAGTTCTTC.

This clone has just a few counts. The chain couples TRBV10-3 to TRBJ1-1, with D possibly TRBD1 on 6 matching bases. Germline CDR1 ENHRY, CDR2 SYGVKD. The V gene lost 6 bases and the J gene lost 0 bases, with 8 bases spanning the gap. CDR3 length: 13 amino acids. The CDR3 spells CAIRAGVNTEAFF. CDR3 nucleotide sequence: TGTGCCATCAGAGCAGGGGTGAACACTGAAGCTTTCTTT.

The gene calls are TRBV25-1 and TRBJ1-5; a possible D gene is TRBD1 (6 bases). The CDR3 has 13 residues. The germline V gene encodes CDR1 MGHDK and CDR2 SYGVNS. V lost 4 bases to trimming and J lost 5 bases, with 9 bases between them. As DNA, the CDR3 is TGTGCCAGCAGTGTACAGGGTGATCAGCCCCAGCATTTT. This encodes CASSVQGDQPQHF. Full variable domain (rest looked up from reference TRBV25-1 and TRBJ1-5): EADIYQTPRYLVIGTGKKITLECSQTMGHDKMYWYQQDPGMELHLIHYSYGVNSTEKGDLSSESTVSRIRTEHFPLTLESARPSHTSQYLCASSVQGDQPQHFGDGTRLSIL.

The chain recombines TRBV5-6 with TRBJ2-1, with D perhaps matching TRBD1 (5 bases). There are 13 residues in the CDR3. Trimming left V 4 bases short and J 7 bases short, with 12 bases between. Germline CDR1 reads SGHDT; CDR2 reads YYEEEE. The CDR3 sequence is CASSQGRTNEQFF. The DNA of the CDR3 is TGTGCCAGCAGCCAGGGTCGCACAAATGAGCAGTTCTTC.

This clone was detected once. The chain carries TRBV9 and TRBJ2-2; 9 nucleotides match TRBD1. The germline V gene has CDR1 SGDLS and CDR2 YYNGEE. J lost 6 bases, V lost 4 bases, and 10 bases had no gene match. This CDR3 has 16 residues. In nucleotides, the CDR3 is TGTGCCAGCAGCATTTCCGGGACAGGGTTTCCCGGGGAGCTGTTTTTT. Translation gives CASSISGTGFPGELFF.

V gene TRBV30 combines with J gene TRBJ1-2; a possible D gene is TRBD1 (6 bases). This CDR3 has 18 residues. Trimming took off 3 bases at V and 0 bases at J, with 23 bases between the two ends. CDR1 is GTSNPN and CDR2 is SVGIG in the germline V gene (reference sequence). The CDR3 loop is CAWSLLRGIGMANYGYTF. The DNA for the CDR3 is TGTGCCTGGAGCTTGTTAAGGGGGATTGGGATGGCTAACTATGGCTACACCTTC.

The chain is built from TRBV5-1 and TRBJ2-5; the D gene is possibly TRBD1 (5 bases). V lost 0 bases and J lost 2, with 14 bases in between. The germline CDR1 and CDR2 sequences are SGHRS and YFSETQ. The CDR3 length is 16 residues. This CDR3 reads CASSLDRTANQETQYF. DNA of the CDR3: TGCGCCAGCAGCTTGGACAGGACCGCTAATCAAGAGACCCAGTACTTC.

The rearrangement links TRBV14 to TRBJ1-3, with D perhaps TRBD1 (5 bases). Germline assignment: CDR1 SGHDN and CDR2 FVKESK. This CDR3 is 12 amino acids long. V dropped 4 bases and J dropped 9 bases, with 10 bases sitting between them. The CDR3 sequence is CASSPQGFTIYF. The CDR3 DNA reads TGTGCCAGCAGCCCCCAGGGATTCACCATATATTTT.

The chain recombines TRBV18 with TRBJ2-7, with TRBD2 matching over 12 bases. Germline V CDR1 and CDR2: KGHSH, LQKENI. The junction had 4 bases not matched to a gene; V was cut back by 8 bases and J by 2 bases. This CDR3 spans 14 amino acids. For the CDR3, the DNA is TGTGCCAGCCTCGGACTAGCGGGAACCTACGAGCAGTACTTC. It translates to CASLGLAGTYEQYF.

The chain recombines TRBV9 with TRBJ1-6; D may be TRBD1 (5 bases). CDR1 and CDR2 (germline): SGDLS, YYNGEE. The CDR3 spans 16 residues. Trimming removed 2 bases from V and 1 base from J, with 10 bases in between. CDR3 nucleotide sequence: TGTGCCAGCAGCGTGGGGGGGGGTTCCTATAATTCACCCCTCCACTTT. Amino acid sequence: CASSVGGGSYNSPLHF. Using reference TRBV9 and TRBJ1-6 for the parts outside the CDR3, the full variable domain is DSGVTQTPKHLITATGQRVTLRCSPRSGDLSVYWYQQSLDQGLQFLIQYYNGEERAKGNILERFSAQQFPDLHSELNLSSLELGDSALYFCASSVGGGSYNSPLHFGNGTRLTVT.

The V gene is TRBV5-4, the J gene TRBJ2-3; the match to TRBD2 covers 11 bases. The CDR3 has 15 amino acids. CDR1 and CDR2 (germline): SGHNT, YYREEE (reference sequence). V gave up 2 bases and J gave up 6 bases; unmatched junction bases: 5. CDR3 region: CASSFSGGAGDTQYF. CDR3 sequence (DNA): TGTGCCAGCAGCTTTAGCGGGGGGGCAGGGGATACGCAGTATTTT.

V gene TRBV15 combines with J gene TRBJ2-6, with a tentative D call TRBD1 (6 bases). The germline V gene encodes CDR1 LNHNV and CDR2 YYDKDF (reference sequence). V shed 9 bases and J shed 3 bases, with 15 bases lying between them. The length of the CDR3 is 15 residues. This chain's CDR3 is CATKTGRVGANVLTF. CDR3 sequence (DNA): TGTGCCACTAAAACAGGGCGGGTTGGGGCCAACGTCCTGACTTTC. The full variable domain, completed using reference TRBV15 and TRBJ2-6, is DAMVIQNPRYQVTQFGKPVTLSCSQTLNHNVMYWYQQKSSQAPKLLFHYYDKDFNNEADTPDNFQSRRPNTSFCFLDIRSPGLGDTAMYLCATKTGRVGANVLTFGAGSRLTVL.

This chain links TRBV5-4 with TRBJ2-3, with unresolved D. The CDR3 covers 15 residues. Trimming left V 4 bases short and J 0 bases short, with 12 bases between. In germline, CDR1 is SGHNT, CDR2 YYREEE (reference sequence). The CDR3 DNA reads as TGTGCCAGCAGCATTCCCGAGGCTAGCACAGATACGCAGTATTTT. Translating it yields CASSIPEASTDTQYF.

The chain recombines TRBV12-5 with TRBJ2-7; no definite D call. The V gene's germline CDR1 is LGHNT and CDR2 FRNRAP. Trimming removed 2 bases at V and 0 bases at J, with 8 bases between. The CDR3 is 14 amino acids. The CDR3 bases are TGTGCTAGTGGTTTGACGTGGAGCTCCTACGAGCAGTACTTC. Protein: CASGLTWSSYEQYF.

The V and J genes are TRBV4-2 and TRBJ1-2; 9 bases fit TRBD1. Trimming cost V 0 bases and J 6 bases; bases outside gene matches: 8. The CDR3 runs to 16 residues. Germline CDR1 reads LGHNA; CDR2 reads YNFKEQ. The DNA for the CDR3 is TGTGCCAGCAGCCAAGAACGAACAGGGGGCGGCGATGGCTACACCTTC. It codes for CASSQERTGGGDGYTF.

The rearrangement links TRBV25-1 to TRBJ1-1; D gene ambiguous. V was shortened by 3 bases and J by 5 bases, with 10 bases between the two germline ends. The germline CDR1 and CDR2 sequences are MGHDK and SYGVNS. This CDR3 is built from 13 residues. CDR3 loop: CASSDLFLTEAFF. As DNA, the CDR3 is TGTGCCAGCAGTGATCTCTTTTTGACTGAAGCTTTCTTT.

The V and J genes are TRBV5-8 and TRBJ1-1; TRBD1 matches 8 bases. Germline loops: CDR1 SGHTS, CDR2 YDEGEE. V lost 2 bases and J lost 0; bases outside the gene matches: 3. This CDR3 has 15 residues. CDR3: CASSFQTGVNTEAFF. DNA for the CDR3: TGTGCCAGCAGCTTCCAGACAGGGGTGAACACTGAAGCTTTCTTT.

This clone has only one observation. The chain recombines TRBV7-9 with TRBJ2-7; tentative D call: TRBD1 (5 bases). The CDR3 extends over 15 amino acids. Trimming pared 1 base from V and 0 bases from J, leaving 10 bases between. Germline CDR1 and CDR2: SEHNR and FQNEAQ (reference sequence). The CDR3 region has the DNA TGTGCCAGCAGCTTAGGACAGCTTCTCTCCTACGAGCAGTACTTC. Amino acid sequence: CASSLGQLLSYEQYF.

The genes are TRBV10-3 and TRBJ1-4; D not certain. Looked up from germline, CDR1 is ENHRY and CDR2 is SYGVKD. This CDR3 comprises 12 residues. With 6 bases removed from V and 5 bases from J, the gap between germline ends came to 7 bases. The CDR3 sequence is CAISTENEKLFF. The CDR3 nucleotides read TGTGCCATCAGCACAGAAAATGAAAAACTGTTTTTT.

The J gene is TRBJ2-3, the V gene TRBV2; 11 bases align to TRBD2. CDR3 length equals 16 residues. Germline loops: CDR1 SNHLY, CDR2 FYNNEI. V shed 3 bases, J shed 5 bases, and the junction held 7 bases outside the gene matches. CDR3 sequence reads: CASSDAASGGKDTQYF. CDR3 nucleotide sequence: TGTGCCAGCAGTGACGCGGCTAGCGGGGGGAAAGATACGCAGTATTTT.

The chain is built from TRBV13 and TRBJ2-7; 9 positions agree with TRBD2. There are 14 residues in the CDR3. Germline trimming cut 0 bases from V and 4 bases from J; bases unmatched to any gene: 1. In germline, CDR1 is PRHDT, CDR2 FYEKMQ (reference sequence). The CDR3 DNA is TGTGCCAGCAGCTTAGGGACTAGCGGTTACGAGCAGTACTTC. It yields the protein CASSLGTSGYEQYF.

This clone was counted a single time. The V call is TRBV5-4, the J call TRBJ1-4, with TRBD1 as a possible D gene (6 bases). The CDR3 totals 16 residues. The germline V gene has CDR1 SGHNT and CDR2 YYREEE (reference sequence). Trimming pared 4 bases from V and 7 bases from J, leaving 20 bases between. The CDR3: CASSVGGGDQGEKLFF. The CDR3 DNA is TGTGCCAGCAGCGTCGGAGGGGGGGATCAGGGTGAAAAACTGTTTTTT.

J is TRBJ1-2 and V is TRBV4-2; D ambiguous. The germline V gene encodes CDR1 LGHNA and CDR2 YNFKEQ. Trimming cost V 0 bases and J 5 bases, with 13 bases left between them. The CDR3 has 15 residues. CDR3 sequence (DNA): TGTGCCAGCAGCCAAGACACTGCACAGCTGTATGGCTACACCTTC. Its protein product is CASSQDTAQLYGYTF.

The chain couples TRBV5-1 to TRBJ2-1, with no clear D. Between the trimmed V and J ends, which lost 0 bases and 4 bases, there was a span of 14 bases. Per germline, CDR1 SGHRS and CDR2 YFSETQ. The CDR3 has 16 residues. CDR3 DNA: TGCGCCAGCAGCTTGGCTATTCACCCGCGGTACAATGAGCAGTTCTTC. As protein: CASSLAIHPRYNEQFF.